This passage covers 9 T cell receptor beta chains from one sample sequenced in a study of T-cell reconstitution after alpha-beta-depleted transplantation in children. Library preparation (for TCRbeta) was performed with unique molecular identifiers. Each CDR3 protein gets one entry after TCRdb re-called the PCR reads with MiXCR. In the table there are 600,000 to 700,000 distinct CDR3 sequences, roughly 15% of which are singletons. The input for sequencing was PBMCs from the stem cell graft donor, taken from the stem cell graft. These receptors came from a human donor who donated a stem cell graft to a child with acute myeloid leukemia.

The J gene is TRBJ2-4, the V gene TRBV7-2; 8 bases fit TRBD1. The V gene's germline CDR1 is SGHTA and CDR2 FQGNSA. There are 16 residues in the CDR3. J was trimmed by 5 bases and V by 5 bases; bases with no gene match: 11. The CDR3 sequence: CASSLGQVFGENIQYF. The CDR3 nucleotides read TGTGCCAGCAGCCTGGGACAGGTTTTTGGGGAAAACATTCAGTACTTC.

This clonotype was seen more than once but under ten times. The chain recombines TRBV7-6 with TRBJ1-4; D is undetermined. There are 13 residues in the CDR3. In germline, CDR1 is SGHVS, CDR2 FNYEAQ. Trimming removed 1 base from V and 6 bases from J, with 6 bases in between. CDR3 protein: CASSLVPDEKLFF. The DNA for the CDR3 is TGTGCCAGCAGCTTAGTCCCCGATGAAAAACTGTTTTTT.

This clonotype occurred many times. V and J are TRBV20-1 and TRBJ2-5; TRBD2 agrees at 7 bases. Germline assignment: CDR1 DFQATT and CDR2 SNEGSKA (reference sequence). The CDR3 runs to 15 residues. J was trimmed by 4 bases and V by 4 bases; bases with no gene match: 12. CDR3 in amino acids: CSAKPDKGRGETQYF. CDR3 nucleotides: TGCAGTGCTAAGCCCGATAAGGGGAGGGGAGAGACCCAGTACTTC.

The chain joins TRBV5-5 to TRBJ2-3; 9 bases match TRBD1. Germline CDR1 reads SGHKS; CDR2 reads YYEKEE (reference sequence). The junction had 7 bases not matched to a gene; V was cut back by 5 bases and J by 3 bases. This CDR3 region has 15 residues. Written as DNA, the CDR3 is TGTGCCAGCAGGGCAGGACAGGGGCTTACAGATACGCAGTATTTT. Protein sequence: CASRAGQGLTDTQYF. The full variable domain, rest sourced from reference TRBV5-5 and TRBJ2-3, is DAGVTQSPTHLIKTRGQQVTLRCSPISGHKSVSWYQQVLGQGPQFIFQYYEKEERGRGNFPDRFSARQFPNYSSELNVNALLLGDSALYLCASRAGQGLTDTQYFGPGTRLTVL.

This clonotype was seen a handful of times. This chain uses TRBV20-1 with TRBJ2-2; D unclear. Germline assignment: CDR1 DFQATT and CDR2 SNEGSKA (reference sequence). The V gene lost 6 bases and the J gene lost 2 bases, with 7 bases spanning the gap. The CDR3 contains 12 residues. The CDR3: CSAPDNTGELFF. CDR3 bases: TGCAGTGCCCCGGATAACACCGGGGAGCTGTTTTTT.

The rearrangement links TRBV20-1 to TRBJ1-4; tentative D call: TRBD1 (6 bases). Trimming removed 7 bases at V and 6 bases at J, with 12 bases between. CDR1 is DFQATT and CDR2 is SNEGSKA in the germline V gene (reference sequence). This CDR3 has 12 amino acids. CDR3 sequence: CSVGGRDEKLFF. The DNA of the CDR3 is TGCAGTGTAGGGGGTCGGGATGAAAAACTGTTTTTT.

The rearrangement joins TRBV4-1 to TRBJ1-1; D remains unclear. V gave up 1 base and J gave up 4 bases, with 13 bases separating them. Germline V CDR1 and CDR2: MGHRA, YSYEKL. The CDR3 totals 15 residues. The CDR3 DNA follows: TGCGCCAGCAGCCAAGCATCGGAATGGGGCACTGAAGCTTTCTTT. Amino acids: CASSQASEWGTEAFF.

This clonotype was observed a few times. The chain has TRBV9 and TRBJ2-5, with 9 bases matching TRBD2. V trimming: 3 bases; J trimming: 1 base; junction bases outside the gene matches: 7. CDR1 SGDLS and CDR2 YYNGEE come from the germline V gene. The CDR3 spans 16 residues. CDR3 residues: CASSEASGAAQETQYF. The CDR3 nucleotides read TGTGCCAGCAGCGAAGCTAGCGGGGCGGCCCAAGAGACCCAGTACTTC.

This chain joins TRBV11-2 and TRBJ2-5; perhaps D is TRBD1 or TRBD2 (5 bases each). V shed 3 bases and J shed 2 bases, with 22 bases lying between them. The length of the CDR3 is 18 residues. The V gene's germline CDR1 is SGHAT and CDR2 FQNNGV. CDR3 sequence (DNA): TGTGCCAGCAGCTTGTTAGTGGGGGACGGAACAGATCAAGAGACCCAGTACTTC. Translated, it gives CASSLLVGDGTDQETQYF. Variable domain in full (rest from reference TRBV11-2 and TRBJ2-5): EAGVAQSPRYKIIEKRQSVAFWCNPISGHATLYWYQQILGQGPKLLIQFQNNGVVDDSQLPKDRFSAERLKGVDSTLKIQPAKLEDSAVYLCASSLLVGDGTDQETQYFGPGTRLLVL.